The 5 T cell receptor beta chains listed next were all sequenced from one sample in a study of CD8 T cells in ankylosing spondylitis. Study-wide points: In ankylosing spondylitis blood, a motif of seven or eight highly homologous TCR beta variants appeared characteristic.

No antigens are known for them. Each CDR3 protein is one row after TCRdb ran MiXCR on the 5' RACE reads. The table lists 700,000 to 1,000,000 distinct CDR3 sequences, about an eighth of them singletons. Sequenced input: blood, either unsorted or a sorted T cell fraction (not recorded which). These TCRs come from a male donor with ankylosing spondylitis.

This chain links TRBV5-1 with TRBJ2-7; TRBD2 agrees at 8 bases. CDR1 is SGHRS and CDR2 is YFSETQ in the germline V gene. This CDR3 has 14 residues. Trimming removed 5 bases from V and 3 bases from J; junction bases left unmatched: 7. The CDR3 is CASRADAGGYEQYF. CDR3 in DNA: TGCGCCAGCAGAGCAGACGCGGGGGGCTACGAGCAGTACTTC. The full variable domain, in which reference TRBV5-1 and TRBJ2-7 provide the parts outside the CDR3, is KAGVTQTPRYLIKTRGQQVTLSCSPISGHRSVSWYQQTPGQGLQFLFEYFSETQRNKGNFPGRFSGRQFSNSRSEMNVSTLELGDSALYLCASRADAGGYEQYFGPGTRLTVT.

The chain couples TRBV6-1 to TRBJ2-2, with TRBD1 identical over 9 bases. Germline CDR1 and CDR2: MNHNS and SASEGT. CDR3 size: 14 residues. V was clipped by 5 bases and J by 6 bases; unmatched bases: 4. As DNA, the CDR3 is TGTGCCAGCAGTCTGGACAGGGGAGCCGGGGAGCTGTTTTTT. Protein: CASSLDRGAGELFF.

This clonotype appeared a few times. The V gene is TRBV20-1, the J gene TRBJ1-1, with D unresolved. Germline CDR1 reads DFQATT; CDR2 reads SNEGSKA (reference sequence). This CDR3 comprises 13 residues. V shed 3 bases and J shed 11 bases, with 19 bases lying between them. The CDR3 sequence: CSARRNVGRWAFF. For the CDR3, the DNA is TGCAGTGCTAGGAGAAATGTCGGGAGGTGGGCTTTCTTT.

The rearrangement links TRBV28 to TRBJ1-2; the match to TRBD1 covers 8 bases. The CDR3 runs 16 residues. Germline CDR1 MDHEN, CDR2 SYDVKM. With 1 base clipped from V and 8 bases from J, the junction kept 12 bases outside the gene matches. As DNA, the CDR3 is TGTGCCAGCAGTTTATCGACAGGGGAAGGGAGGGGAGGCTACACCTTC. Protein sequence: CASSLSTGEGRGGYTF.

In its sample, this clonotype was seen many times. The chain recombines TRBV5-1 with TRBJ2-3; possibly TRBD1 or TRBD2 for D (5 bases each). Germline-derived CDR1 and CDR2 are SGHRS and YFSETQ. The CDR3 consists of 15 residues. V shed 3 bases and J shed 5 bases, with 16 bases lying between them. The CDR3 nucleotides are TGCGCCAGCAGCTCCGAGGGGACGACAAGAGATACGCAGTATTTT. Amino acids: CASSSEGTTRDTQYF.